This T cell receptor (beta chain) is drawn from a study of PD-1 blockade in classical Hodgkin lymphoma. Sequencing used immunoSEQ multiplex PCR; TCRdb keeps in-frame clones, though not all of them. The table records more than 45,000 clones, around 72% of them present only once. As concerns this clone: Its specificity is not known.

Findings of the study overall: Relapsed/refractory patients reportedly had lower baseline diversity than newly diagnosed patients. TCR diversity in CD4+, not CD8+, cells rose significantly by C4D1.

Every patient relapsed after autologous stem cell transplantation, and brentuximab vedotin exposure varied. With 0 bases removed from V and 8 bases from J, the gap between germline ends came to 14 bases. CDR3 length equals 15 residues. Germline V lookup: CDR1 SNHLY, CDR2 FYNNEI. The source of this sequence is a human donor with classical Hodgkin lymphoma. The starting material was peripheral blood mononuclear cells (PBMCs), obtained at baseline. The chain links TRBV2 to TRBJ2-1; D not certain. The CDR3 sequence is CASSEALGNPDEQFF. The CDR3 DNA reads TGTGCCAGCAGTGAAGCGCTGGGTAACCCGGATGAGCAGTTCTTC.